A selection of T cell receptor beta chains follows, all from one sample in a study of radiation and T cells in renal cell carcinoma. Assay used: immunoSEQ multiplex PCR; TCRdb lists only in-frame clones, some missing. The data contain roughly 78,000 clones, about four fifths of them singletons. Sequenced here: blood, sampled from a patient whose treatment included radiotherapy and nephrectomy. All receptors derive from a man aged 55 to 70 with renal cell carcinoma. CDR3s include the opening cysteine and the closing phenylalanine or tryptophan. A D gene is named only where the DNA matches it firmly. A clone size is listed for some rows: how often the clone was seen (once, few, many), or a class if it is expanded.

d_call j_call clone_size v_call cdr3_aa cdr3_nt
TRBD2 TRBJ2-7 once TRBV2 CASQMELAGVSEQYF TGTGCCAGCCAAATGGAACTAGCGGGAGTTTCCGAGCAGTACTTC
TRBD2 TRBJ2-2 once TRBV19 CASKRTSGFTGELFF TGTGCCAGTAAGAGGACTAGCGGTTTCACCGGGGAGCTGTTTTTT
TRBD1 TRBJ2-2 . TRBV9 CASSVAPGGVPGELFF TGTGCCAGCAGCGTAGCTCCAGGGGGCGTACCCGGGGAGCTGTTTTTT
. TRBJ2-1 . TRBV7-6 CASSLSTGSYNEQFF TGTGCCAGCAGCTTATCCACAGGGTCCTACAATGAGCAGTTCTTC
. TRBJ2-6 . TRBV7-9 CASSLGPTFRSGANVLTF TGTGCCAGCAGCTTAGGGCCCACCTTTCGCTCTGGGGCCAACGTCCTGACTTTC
TRBD2 TRBJ2-3 . TRBV5-1 CASSLGLAGSTDTQYF TGCGCCAGCAGCTTGGGTTTAGCGGGTTCCACAGATACGCAGTATTTT
. TRBJ1-2 . TRBV5-1 CASSPRGFGYTF TGCGCCAGCAGCCCTCGCGGGTTTGGCTACACCTTC
TRBD1 TRBJ2-2 . TRBV10-3 CAIKLRAGGYTGELFF TGTGCCATCAAATTGAGGGCAGGGGGCTACACCGGGGAGCTGTTTTTT
. TRBJ1-1 . TRBV7-9 CASSLLGGGTEAFF TGTGCCAGCAGCTTACTTGGGGGAGGCACTGAAGCTTTCTTT
. TRBJ1-4 . TRBV5-6 CASHNLRRNEKLFF TGTGCCAGCCACAACCTCAGGCGTAATGAAAAACTGTTTTTT
TRBD2 TRBJ2-2 . TRBV28 CASSPLGLAPGELFF TGTGCCAGCAGCCCCCTCGGACTAGCTCCCGGGGAGCTGTTTTTT
. TRBJ2-1 . TRBV7-2 CASSQGTLSYNEQFF TGTGCCAGCAGCCAGGGGACCCTTTCCTACAATGAGCAGTTCTTC
. TRBJ2-5 . TRBV6-5 CASSPGGGIETQYF TGTGCCAGCAGTCCCGGGGGCGGTATAGAGACCCAGTACTTC
TRBD1 TRBJ2-7 . TRBV27 CASSLRTGGISYEQYF TGTGCCAGCAGTTTAAGGACAGGGGGAATATCCTACGAGCAGTACTTC
TRBD2 TRBJ2-1 . TRBV5-6 CASSLQTSGGYNEQFF TGTGCCAGCAGCTTACAAACTAGCGGGGGATACAATGAGCAGTTCTTC
. TRBJ2-7 . TRBV5-1 CASSRDVYEQYF TGCGCCAGCAGTCGGGACGTCTACGAGCAGTACTTC
TRBD1 TRBJ2-2 . TRBV11-2 CASSRTGGSNGELFF TGTGCCAGCAGCCGAACAGGGGGCTCTAACGGGGAGCTGTTTTTT
TRBD2 TRBJ2-3 . TRBV25-1 CASSESSGLGDTQYF TGTGCCAGCAGTGAATCTAGCGGACTCGGAGATACGCAGTATTTT
. TRBJ2-2 . TRBV25-1 CASSLTGELFF TGTGCCAGCAGTTTGACCGGGGAGCTGTTTTTT
. TRBJ2-7 . TRBV10-3 CAIKGDTPSYEQYF TGTGCCATCAAGGGAGACACCCCCTCCTACGAGCAGTACTTC
TRBD2 TRBJ2-7 once TRBV18 CASSPDGRADYEQYF TGTGCCAGCTCACCGGACGGGAGGGCTGACTACGAGCAGTACTTC
. TRBJ2-7 . TRBV27 CASKRDTNSYEQYF TGTGCCAGCAAGCGGGACACCAATTCCTACGAGCAGTACTTC
. TRBJ2-1 . TRBV19 CASSSPRGGNLYNEQFF TGTGCCAGTAGTTCCCCCAGGGGGGGCAATTTATACAATGAGCAGTTCTTC
TRBD2 TRBJ2-3 . TRBV9 CASSVAGGQPTDTQYF TGTGCCAGCAGCGTAGCGGGAGGGCAACCTACCGATACGCAGTATTTT
. TRBJ1-1 . TRBV19 CASRGGWNTEAFF TGTGCCAGTAGGGGGGGTTGGAACACTGAAGCTTTCTTT
. TRBJ2-3 . TRBV19 CASKKKGTDTQYF TGTGCCAGTAAGAAAAAGGGAACAGATACGCAGTATTTT
TRBD1 TRBJ1-6 . TRBV2 CASSSGGNNSPLHF TGTGCCAGCAGTTCAGGGGGCAATAATTCACCCCTCCACTTT
. TRBJ1-4 once TRBV5-1 CASSLMQNEKLFF TGCGCCAGCAGCTTGATGCAGAATGAAAAACTGTTTTTT
TRBD2 TRBJ2-1 . TRBV28 CASRSTSGRPNEQFF TGTGCCAGCCGATCGACTAGCGGGAGACCCAATGAGCAGTTCTTC
. TRBJ2-7 . TRBV6-1 CASSRDRSSYEQYF TGTGCCAGCAGCCGGGACCGAAGCTCCTACGAGCAGTACTTC
. TRBJ2-3 . TRBV11-3 CASSLGRTDTQYF TGTGCCAGCAGCTTAGGACGCACAGATACGCAGTATTTT
. TRBJ2-5 . TRBV11-2 CASSSIGQETQYF TGTGCCAGCAGCTCCATAGGACAAGAGACCCAGTACTTC
. TRBJ1-3 few TRBV2 CASSVPGNTIYF TGTGCCAGCAGTGTTCCTGGAAACACCATATATTTT
. TRBJ2-3 few TRBV6-5 CASSYEGGADTQYF TGTGCCAGCAGTTACGAGGGGGGGGCAGATACGCAGTATTTT
TRBD1 TRBJ2-7 few TRBV5-1 CASSPRQGRYEQYF TGCGCCAGCAGCCCTAGACAGGGCCGGTACGAGCAGTACTTC
. TRBJ1-4 . TRBV21-1 CASSNGTLRDRANEKLFF TGTGCCAGCAGCAACGGAACACTTAGGGACAGGGCAAATGAAAAACTGTTTTTT
. TRBJ1-1 . TRBV11-2 CASSFQGRGTEAFF TGTGCCAGCAGCTTCCAGGGGAGGGGCACTGAAGCTTTCTTT
TRBD1 TRBJ1-2 . TRBV20-1 CSPRGIFGYTF TGCAGCCCCAGGGGGATCTTTGGCTACACCTTC
. TRBJ2-7 . TRBV15 CATSRQRRGYYEQYF TGTGCCACCAGCAGACAGCGCAGGGGATACTACGAGCAGTACTTC
TRBD2 TRBJ2-1 . TRBV6-6 CASSYETSGSHEQFF TGTGCCAGCAGTTACGAAACTAGCGGGAGCCATGAGCAGTTCTTC
. TRBJ2-2 . TRBV2 CAIQPLPNTGELFF TGTGCCATACAGCCTCTCCCGAACACCGGGGAGCTGTTTTTT
TRBD2 TRBJ2-2 . TRBV5-6 CASSFGLAGGPGEELFF TGTGCCAGCAGCTTCGGACTAGCGGGAGGGCCCGGCGAGGAGCTGTTTTTT
TRBD1 TRBJ2-1 . TRBV5-1 CASSDRSYNEQFF TGCGCCAGCTCGGACAGGAGTTACAATGAGCAGTTCTTC
. TRBJ2-1 . TRBV5-1 CASSSRDGAYNEQFF TGCGCCAGCAGCTCCCGGGACGGTGCCTACAATGAGCAGTTCTTC
. TRBJ2-5 . TRBV19 CASSVNRALKTQYF TGTGCCAGTAGTGTCAACAGGGCTTTGAAGACCCAGTACTTC
TRBD1 TRBJ1-5 . TRBV28 CASRLPDRDYSNQPQHF TGTGCCAGCAGGCTACCGGACAGGGACTATAGCAATCAGCCCCAGCATTTT
. TRBJ2-3 once TRBV30 CAWTRMGITDTQYF TGTGCCTGGACCCGGATGGGGATCACAGATACGCAGTATTTT
. TRBJ2-7 . TRBV30 CAWAQTGSEQYF TGTGCCTGGGCACAAACAGGCTCGGAGCAGTACTTC
. TRBJ1-1 . TRBV5-1 CASSRTHRETFF TGCGCCAGCAGCCGCACACACAGAGAAACTTTCTTT
. TRBJ2-7 few TRBV5-1 CASSLGSPQQSPRGEQYF TGCGCCAGCAGCTTGGGTTCTCCCCAGCAGTCTCCAAGGGGGGAGCAGTACTTC
. TRBJ2-7 . TRBV5-1 CASSPRTSTSYEQYF TGCGCCAGCAGCCCCAGGACATCCACCTCCTACGAGCAGTACTTC